This TCR beta chain is drawn from a study of blood T cell repertoires in COVID-19. Produced via immunoSEQ multiplex PCR; TCRdb's table is partial and in-frame only. The sample yields some 150,000 clones, approximately 88% seen once. Germline CDR1 and CDR2: SGHAT and FQDESV (reference sequence). V was pared by 0 bases and J by 6 bases, with 6 bases between. The CDR3 consists of 13 residues. Sequencing used peripheral blood. The receptor comes from a woman aged 50 to 60 with acute or convalescent COVID-19. This chain links TRBV11-1 with TRBJ2-1; TRBD1 might be the D (6 bases). The CDR3 reads CASSLAGANEQFF. The CDR3 coding sequence is TGTGCCAGCAGCTTAGCGGGGGCCAATGAGCAGTTCTTC.